This entry lists 21 T cell receptor beta chains sequenced from one sample in a study of CD8 T cells in ankylosing spondylitis. TCRdb itself ran the 5' RACE reads through MiXCR, one entry per CDR3 protein. The table has a few hundred thousand distinct CDR3 sequences, 10% seen once. Material: blood, either unsorted or a sorted T cell fraction (not recorded which). Receptors originate from a male donor with ankylosing spondylitis or in good health (not recorded which).

Only a few counts were recorded for this clonotype. V gene TRBV13 combines with J gene TRBJ1-2; D is perhaps TRBD1 (5 bases). The CDR3 consists of 14 residues. Per the germline V gene, CDR1 is PRHDT and CDR2 is FYEKMQ (reference sequence). V was pared by 2 bases and J by 4 bases, with 11 bases between. The CDR3 reads CASSLKGQGYGYTF. In DNA, the CDR3 is TGTGCCAGCAGCTTAAAGGGTCAGGGCTATGGCTACACCTTC.

This clonotype was recorded many times. The V and J genes are TRBV28 and TRBJ2-2; D possibly corresponds to TRBD1 (5 bases). The CDR3 extends over 12 amino acids. V dropped 10 bases and J dropped 11 bases, with 17 bases sitting between them. CDR1 and CDR2 (germline): MDHEN, SYDVKM. This CDR3 reads CATEKGADELFF. CDR3 DNA: TGTGCCACGGAAAAAGGGGCAGATGAGCTGTTTTTT. Full variable domain (missing parts from reference TRBV28 and TRBJ2-2): DVKVTQSSRYLVKRTGEKVFLECVQDMDHENMFWYRQDPGLGLRLIYFSYDVKMKEKGDIPEGYSVSREKKERFSLILESASTNQTSMYLCATEKGADELFFGEGSRLTVL.

This clonotype was seen ten or more times. The J gene is TRBJ2-1, the V gene TRBV7-9; D not certain. Deletions cut 1 base from V and 14 bases from J, with 9 bases between. The CDR3 is made up of 11 amino acids. In germline, CDR1 is SEHNR, CDR2 FQNEAQ (reference sequence). The CDR3 spells CASSLGDLEFF. As DNA, the CDR3 is TGTGCCAGCAGCTTAGGGGATTTGGAGTTCTTC.

This clonotype was seen repeatedly, ten times or more. V and J are TRBV5-1 and TRBJ1-6; TRBD1 is a possible D gene (6 bases). Germline lookup yields CDR1 SGHRS and CDR2 YFSETQ. This CDR3 comprises 15 residues. V was clipped by 0 bases and J by 7 bases, with 11 bases between them. The DNA of the CDR3 is TGCGCCAGCAGCTTGGAAGGGGGGGCAAATTCACCCCTCCACTTT. This codes for CASSLEGGANSPLHF.

This clonotype was counted only a few times. The chain is built from TRBV7-8 and TRBJ2-2; 11 bases are a match to TRBD2. With V trimmed by 1 base and J by 5 bases, 6 bases remained unmatched. CDR3 length equals 17 residues. Germline loops: CDR1 SGHVS, CDR2 FQNEAQ. CDR3 sequence reads: CASSLVAGGTVTGELFF. Here the CDR3 DNA reads TGTGCCAGCAGCTTAGTAGCGGGGGGGACAGTGACCGGGGAGCTGTTTTTT. Looking up the rest from reference TRBV7-8 and TRBJ2-2 gives the full variable domain: GAGVSQSPRYKVAKRGQDVALRCDPISGHVSLFWYQQALGQGPEFLTYFQNEAQLDKSGLPSDRFFAERPEGSVSTLKIQRTQQEDSAVYLCASSLVAGGTVTGELFFGEGSRLTVL.

V is TRBV7-2 and J is TRBJ1-5; no firm D call. Germline lookup yields CDR1 SGHTA and CDR2 FQGNSA. V lost 2 bases, J lost 4 bases, and 9 bases lay in between. The CDR3 is 14 amino acids. This chain's CDR3 is CASSLLWQNQPQHF. For the CDR3, the DNA is TGTGCCAGCAGCTTATTATGGCAAAATCAGCCCCAGCATTTT.

This clonotype appeared many times. The genes are TRBV9 and TRBJ1-1, with D possibly TRBD1 on 6 matching bases. The V end lost 4 bases, the J end lost 8 bases, and 12 bases lay between the germline ends. The CDR3 runs to 12 residues. CDR1 is SGDLS and CDR2 is YYNGEE in the germline V gene. The CDR3 DNA reads as TGTGCCAGCAGCCCGCGGACAGCAGAAGCTTTCTTT. Amino acid sequence: CASSPRTAEAFF.

There are many counts of this clonotype. The rearrangement joins TRBV20-1 to TRBJ2-5; tentatively, D is TRBD1 (5 bases). This CDR3 is 13 amino acids long. V was trimmed by 1 base and J by 3 bases, leaving 9 bases between them. Germline V gives CDR1 DFQATT, CDR2 SNEGSKA (reference sequence). CDR3 nucleotides: TGCAGTGCTAGAGCAGGGTGGGAAGAGACCCAGTACTTC. Its translation: CSARAGWEETQYF.

This rearrangement joins TRBV6-1 to TRBJ2-7, with TRBD1 matching 9 bases. The CDR3 length is 15 residues. Germline lookup yields CDR1 MNHNS and CDR2 SASEGT. Trimming cost V 7 bases and J 1 base; bases outside gene matches: 8. The CDR3 DNA sequence: TGTGCCAGCACCCGATCCGGGACAGGGTCCTACGAGCAGTACTTC. Translated, it gives CASTRSGTGSYEQYF.

This clonotype showed up many times. The V and J genes are TRBV20-1 and TRBJ2-1, with a possible D match to TRBD2 (6 bases). Trimming cost V 5 bases and J 0 bases, with 23 bases left between them. The germline CDR1 and CDR2 sequences are DFQATT and SNEGSKA (reference sequence). The length of the CDR3 is 18 residues. Here the CDR3 reads CSAPPVGGTGSSYNEQFF. CDR3 bases: TGCAGTGCTCCCCCAGTCGGGGGTACGGGGAGCTCCTACAATGAGCAGTTCTTC.

The table lists this clonotype with many counts. V usage is TRBV3-1 and J usage is TRBJ2-7, with unresolved D. CDR3 length equals 14 residues. V dropped 2 bases and J dropped 3 bases, with 11 bases sitting between them. From germline, CDR1 is LGHDT and CDR2 YNNKEL (reference sequence). The CDR3 bases are TGTGCCAGCAGCCAACGGTCCGGGTACTACGAGCAGTACTTC. Its translation is CASSQRSGYYEQYF.

This clonotype occurred many times. The genes are TRBV3-1 and TRBJ1-2; maybe TRBD1 (6 bases). V lost 6 bases to trimming and J lost 2 bases, with 13 bases between them. The germline V gene encodes CDR1 LGHDT and CDR2 YNNKEL (reference sequence). This CDR3 is built from 14 residues. The CDR3 nucleotides are TGTGCCAGCAGTTACGTCACAGGGAACTATGGCTACACCTTC. Residues: CASSYVTGNYGYTF.

This clonotype was counted a few times. The chain carries TRBV12-3 or TRBV12-4 and TRBJ2-3, with 16 bases lining up with TRBD2. CDR3 size: 17 residues. Trimming took 5 bases from V and 5 from J; bases not matched to a gene: 7. CDR3 loop: CASSPGTSGGAGDTQYF. CDR3 bases: TGTGCCAGCAGTCCCGGGACTAGCGGGGGGGCAGGAGATACGCAGTATTTT.

The sample holds a few counts of this clonotype. The chain employs TRBV18 and TRBJ2-1, with 8 positions matching TRBD2. This CDR3 has 14 amino acids. The junction had 5 bases not matched to a gene; V was cut back by 3 bases and J by 7 bases. The V gene's germline CDR1 is KGHSH and CDR2 LQKENI. The CDR3 DNA sequence: TGTGCCAGCTCACCCTACGGGGGGGCAAATGAGCAGTTCTTC. Protein sequence: CASSPYGGANEQFF.

Notes on this clonotype: Possible read error: a much larger clone is one base away. The V and J genes are TRBV7-3 and TRBJ1-2; the D gene is possibly TRBD1 (5 bases). Germline assignment: CDR1 SGHTA and CDR2 FQGTGA. This CDR3 region has 13 residues. Here the CDR3 reads CASSPQGSNGDTF. The CDR3 DNA sequence: TGTGCCAGCAGCCCCCAGGGATCTAATGGCGACACCTTC.

In this sample, this clonotype turned up many times. The gene calls are TRBV7-2 and TRBJ2-3; D is uncertain. The CDR3 contains 15 residues. Germline loops: CDR1 SGHTA, CDR2 FQGNSA. Trimming cost V 3 bases and J 4 bases, with 14 bases left between them. CDR3 in DNA: TGTGCCAGCAGCTTTCTTTCCAGTATGCCAGATACGCAGTATTTT. Its translation is CASSFLSSMPDTQYF.

This clonotype was picked up a small number of times. V gene TRBV5-5 combines with J gene TRBJ1-1; TRBD1 matches at 7 bases. The CDR3 consists of 14 residues. CDR1 is SGHKS, CDR2 YYEKEE, per germline (reference sequence). J lost 4 bases, V lost 6 bases, and 9 bases had no gene match. The CDR3 DNA follows: TGTGCCAGCAACCCCTTTCAGGGGGTCACTGAAGCTTTCTTT. Encoded protein: CASNPFQGVTEAFF.

This clonotype was observed many times. The rearrangement links TRBV20-1 to TRBJ1-5, with D possibly being TRBD1 (6 bases). The ends were cut back, 1 base at V and 6 bases at J, with 10 bases in the middle. Germline CDR1 DFQATT, CDR2 SNEGSKA (reference sequence). This CDR3 comprises 13 residues. This CDR3 reads CSARGGAGQPQHF. The CDR3 DNA reads as TGCAGTGCTAGAGGGGGGGCCGGTCAGCCCCAGCATTTT.

The CDR3 is CASSARNRETDEQYF. The CDR3 DNA is TGTGCCAGCAGCGCCCGGAACAGGGAGACCGACGAGCAGTACTTC. J is TRBJ2-7 and V is TRBV9, with TRBD1 as a possible D gene (6 bases). Trimming stripped 3 bases from V and 5 bases from J, with 18 bases between. The V gene's germline CDR1 is SGDLS and CDR2 YYNGEE. The CDR3 is 15 amino acids.

This clonotype was detected many times. This chain uses TRBV12-3 or TRBV12-4 with TRBJ1-5; perhaps TRBD1 as D (6 bases). Trimming cost V 1 base and J 2 bases, with 15 bases left between them. CDR3 size: 17 residues. This CDR3 reads CASSLDGWGHGNQPQHF. The CDR3, as DNA: TGTGCCAGCAGTTTAGACGGTTGGGGGCATGGCAATCAGCCCCAGCATTTT.

The V and J genes are TRBV5-1 and TRBJ2-7, with a possible D match to TRBD2 (7 bases). The V end lost 0 bases, the J end lost 6 bases, and 13 bases lay between the germline ends. From germline, CDR1 is SGHRS and CDR2 YFSETQ. The CDR3 extends over 14 amino acids. CDR3 loop: CASSLDRGGTEQYF. The CDR3 nucleotides read TGCGCCAGCAGCTTGGATAGGGGGGGCACCGAGCAGTACTTC.